Each of the 12 T cell receptor beta chains below was sequenced from the same sample in a study of response to subunit inactivated influenza vaccine. TCRdb reprocessed the RT-PCR reads with MiXCR, giving one entry per CDR3 protein. Here the sample spans 800,000 to 1,000,000 distinct CDR3 sequences, less than 25% being singletons. The material sequenced was PBMCs from blood, taken about 5 days after vaccination. Receptors were obtained from a middle-aged man who received an inactivated influenza vaccine.

This clonotype was seen just once. The genes are TRBV20-1 and TRBJ2-1; TRBD1 matches at 8 bases. The CDR3 has 17 residues. The germline V gene encodes CDR1 DFQATT and CDR2 SNEGSKA (reference sequence). The junction had 15 bases not matched to a gene; V was cut back by 4 bases and J by 4 bases. CDR3 residues: CSANRERDRRIYNEQFF. DNA for the CDR3: TGCAGTGCTAACCGAGAACGGGACAGGAGGATTTACAATGAGCAGTTCTTC.

This clonotype was seen a few times. The rearrangement joins TRBV20-1 to TRBJ2-1, with 7 bases fitting TRBD1. J gave up 3 bases and V 4 bases, and 6 bases lay outside the gene matches. CDR1 DFQATT and CDR2 SNEGSKA come from the germline V gene (reference sequence). The CDR3 is made up of 14 amino acids. CDR3 sequence: CSAIETGSYNEQFF. The CDR3 DNA reads TGCAGTGCTATCGAGACAGGGAGCTACAATGAGCAGTTCTTC.

This clonotype was counted ten times or more. The chain is built from TRBV18 and TRBJ2-1, with 10 bases fitting TRBD2. V trimming: 8 bases; J trimming: 6 bases; junction bases outside the gene matches: 10. There are 15 residues in the CDR3. CDR1 is KGHSH and CDR2 is LQKENI in the germline V gene. The CDR3 loop reads CASAVAGGGLNEQFF. In nucleotides, the CDR3 is TGTGCCAGCGCGGTAGCGGGAGGAGGCCTCAATGAGCAGTTCTTC.

This clonotype was detected only a few times. The gene calls are TRBV20-1 and TRBJ2-6; D is uncertain. The V gene's germline CDR1 is DFQATT and CDR2 SNEGSKA (reference sequence). The ends were cut back, 1 base at V and 2 bases at J, with 6 bases in the middle. This CDR3 spans 14 amino acids. In DNA, the CDR3 is TGCAGTGCTAGAGTTGGGACTGGGGCCAACGTCCTGACTTTC. It codes for CSARVGTGANVLTF.

V is TRBV29-1 and J is TRBJ1-3; 9 bases align to TRBD1. Germline CDR1 SQVTM, CDR2 ANQGSEA. This CDR3 is built from 14 residues. The V and J ends lost 6 bases and 0 bases, in that order; junction bases with no gene match: 3. The CDR3 DNA sequence: TGCAGCGTCCGGACAGGGGACTCTGGAAACACCATATATTTT. Amino acids: CSVRTGDSGNTIYF.

The rearrangement joins TRBV12-3 or TRBV12-4 to TRBJ2-7; TRBD2 matches at 11 bases. This CDR3 comprises 13 residues. The J segment lost 7 bases and the V segment lost 6 bases, leaving 5 bases of the junction unmatched. The CDR3 spells CASRRSGGGEQYF. The CDR3 nucleotides read TGTGCCAGCAGGCGTAGCGGGGGGGGTGAGCAGTACTTC.

This chain uses TRBV27 with TRBJ2-7; TRBD1 is a possible D gene (6 bases). V lost 7 bases and J 4 bases, leaving 17 bases between the germline ends. Germline CDR1 MNHEY, CDR2 SMNVEV (reference sequence). The CDR3 is made up of 14 amino acids. The CDR3 loop reads CASTSRAGAYEQYF. In nucleotides, the CDR3 is TGTGCCAGCACCTCCCGGGCAGGGGCATACGAGCAGTACTTC.

This clonotype was found a few times. The chain joins TRBV20-1 to TRBJ2-5; D is possibly TRBD1 (6 bases). Trimming stripped 6 bases from V and 9 bases from J, with 17 bases between. CDR3 length: 12 amino acids. CDR1 and CDR2 from the germline V gene are DFQATT and SNEGSKA (reference sequence). The CDR3 sequence: CSARDRSVAQYF. The CDR3 bases are TGCAGTGCCCGAGACAGGTCCGTGGCCCAGTACTTC.

The chain is built from TRBV27 and TRBJ1-6; 7 bases match TRBD1. The germline V gene encodes CDR1 MNHEY and CDR2 SMNVEV (reference sequence). This CDR3 spans 15 amino acids. Losses at the gene ends were 5 bases for V and 6 bases for J; bases not matched to a gene: 7. The CDR3 DNA reads as TGTGCCAGCAGTCCCTCGGGACAGATTAATTCACCCCTCCACTTT. Its protein product is CASSPSGQINSPLHF.

V usage is TRBV11-2 and J usage is TRBJ2-1, with TRBD2 as a possible D gene (5 bases). Looked up from germline, CDR1 is SGHAT and CDR2 is FQNNGV. V was pared by 0 bases and J by 12 bases, with 12 bases between. This CDR3 region has 13 residues. CDR3 sequence (DNA): TGTGCCAGCAGCTTAGATCTGGACGGAGGGCAGTTCTTC. Its protein is CASSLDLDGGQFF.

This clonotype was observed a handful of times. The genes are TRBV7-2 and TRBJ2-3; 10 positions match TRBD2. J gave up 5 bases and V 5 bases, and 7 bases lay outside the gene matches. The length of the CDR3 is 15 residues. Germline V lookup: CDR1 SGHTA, CDR2 FQGNSA. CDR3 DNA sequence: TGTGCCAGCAGCCCGGGACTAGCGAGGGGAGATACGCAGTATTTT. Translated, it gives CASSPGLARGDTQYF.

V and J are TRBV10-2 and TRBJ2-6; weak D call: TRBD1 (5 bases). CDR1 and CDR2 from the germline V gene are WSHSY and SAAADI. Trimming left V 0 bases short and J 11 bases short, with 17 bases between. This CDR3 is 16 amino acids long. CDR3: CASSESGLGPRDVLTF. For the CDR3, the DNA is TGCGCCAGCAGTGAGTCAGGATTGGGGCCCAGGGACGTCCTGACTTTC.